Presented here are 18 T cell receptor beta chains from one specimen sequenced in a study of CD8 T cells in ankylosing spondylitis. Each CDR3 protein gets one entry after TCRdb re-called the 5' RACE reads with MiXCR. The sample includes a few hundred thousand distinct CDR3 sequences, roughly a quarter seen only once; the top ten take 0.5% to 0.75%. Sequenced material: blood, either unsorted or a sorted T cell fraction (not recorded which). The receptors here all came from a male donor with ankylosing spondylitis or in good health (not recorded which).

This clonotype has ten or more counts. The chain couples TRBV5-1 to TRBJ2-2; D could derive from TRBD1 or TRBD2 (5 bases each). Between the trimmed V and J ends, which lost 0 bases and 0 bases, there was a span of 9 bases. The CDR3 covers 16 residues. Germline V gene lookup returns CDR1 SGHRS and CDR2 YFSETQ. The CDR3 protein is CASSLVGTANTGELFF. CDR3 coding DNA: TGCGCCAGCAGCTTGGTAGGGACGGCGAACACCGGGGAGCTGTTTTTT.

The table lists this clonotype with many counts. The gene calls are TRBV29-1 and TRBJ2-3; possible D gene TRBD2, 6 bases. The germline gives CDR1 SQVTM, CDR2 ANQGSEA. V gave up 3 bases and J gave up 5 bases, with 12 bases separating them. CDR3 length: 13 residues. As DNA, the CDR3 is TGCAGCGTTGAGAAGGTGGAGGGAGATACGCAGTATTTT. Protein: CSVEKVEGDTQYF.

J is TRBJ2-3 and V is TRBV20-1; 7 nucleotides match TRBD2. The CDR3 spans 14 residues. J gave up 0 bases and V 2 bases, and 2 bases lay outside the gene matches. In germline, CDR1 is DFQATT, CDR2 SNEGSKA (reference sequence). CDR3 coding DNA: TGCAGTGCTAGACTAGCGGACAGCACAGATACGCAGTATTTT. Its translation is CSARLADSTDTQYF.

Ten or more counts support this clonotype. The J gene is TRBJ1-2, the V gene TRBV12-3 or TRBV12-4; no firm D call. The CDR3 has 13 residues. Trimming removed 3 bases at V and 8 bases at J, with 13 bases between. This CDR3 is CASSLMAVMGYTF. The CDR3 coding sequence is TGTGCCAGCAGTTTGATGGCGGTTATGGGCTACACCTTC.

This clonotype came up a few times. The chain joins TRBV12-3 or TRBV12-4 to TRBJ1-2; no firm D call. V lost 6 bases and J lost 2, with 10 bases in between. This CDR3 comprises 13 residues. The CDR3 nucleotides read TGTGCCAGCAGGCACTCCATCAACTATGGCTACACCTTC. The encoded protein is CASRHSINYGYTF.

This clonotype was seen repeatedly, ten times or more. The chain links TRBV20-1 to TRBJ1-5, with 7 positions matching TRBD1. Trimming removed 0 bases from V and 9 bases from J; junction bases left unmatched: 5. The CDR3 extends over 13 amino acids. Germline V gives CDR1 DFQATT, CDR2 SNEGSKA (reference sequence). CDR3 DNA: TGCAGTGCTAGAGATCAGGGGGTCCGGCCCCAGCATTTT. Its protein product is CSARDQGVRPQHF.

Many counts were recorded for this clonotype. V gene TRBV20-1 combines with J gene TRBJ2-7; 8 bases fit TRBD2. This CDR3 is 15 amino acids long. From germline, CDR1 is DFQATT and CDR2 SNEGSKA (reference sequence). Germline trimming cut 2 bases from V and 0 bases from J; bases unmatched to any gene: 6. CDR3 DNA sequence: TGCAGTGCTAGACAGGAGGCGGGGGGCTCCTACGAGCAGTACTTC. Translation: CSARQEAGGSYEQYF.

Ten or more counts support this clonotype. The CDR3 DNA reads as TGCAGTGCTCTCAAATCGGAAGCACAAGAGACCCAGTACTTC. As protein: CSALKSEAQETQYF. The chain recombines TRBV20-1 with TRBJ2-5; D uncertain. The CDR3 runs to 14 residues. V dropped 5 bases and J dropped 2 bases, with 15 bases sitting between them. From germline, CDR1 is DFQATT and CDR2 SNEGSKA (reference sequence).

This sequence joins TRBV10-3 and TRBJ2-1, with 10 bases that match TRBD2. The V gene's germline CDR1 is ENHRY and CDR2 SYGVKD. CDR3 size: 15 residues. J gave up 7 bases and V 6 bases, and 9 bases lay outside the gene matches. CDR3 sequence reads: CAISLSGGVGNEQFF. In DNA form, the CDR3 reads TGTGCCATCAGCCTCAGCGGGGGGGTGGGAAATGAGCAGTTCTTC.

In its sample, this clonotype was seen many times. The chain joins TRBV12-3 or TRBV12-4 to TRBJ2-1; 9 nucleotides agree with TRBD2. Losses at the gene ends were 5 bases for V and 4 bases for J; bases not matched to a gene: 6. CDR3 length: 15 residues. The CDR3 is CASSLGTSRYNEQFF. The CDR3 DNA is TGTGCCAGCAGTCTTGGGACTAGCAGGTACAATGAGCAGTTCTTC.

This clonotype was seen repeatedly, ten times or more. The junction shows a germline mismatch at one end, possibly a read error. The rearrangement joins TRBV12-3 or TRBV12-4 to TRBJ1-1, with TRBD1 as a possible D gene (5 bases). The CDR3 spans 17 residues. The CDR3 region is CASSFEGRWGQNTEAFF. DNA for the CDR3: TGTGCCAGCAGTTTCGAGGGACGTTGGGGCCAAAACACTGAGGCTTTCTTT.

For the CDR3, the DNA is TGTGCCAGCAGTTTGGTTTCCGGGGGGGGCAAGTTCTTC. This gives the protein CASSLVSGGGKFF. This chain connects TRBV12-3 or TRBV12-4 to TRBJ2-1; 8 bases are shared with TRBD2. This CDR3 has 13 amino acids. Trimming cost V 3 bases and J 14 bases; bases outside gene matches: 9.

This chain joins TRBV20-1 and TRBJ2-3, with TRBD1 matching 8 bases. This CDR3 spans 15 amino acids. The germline gives CDR1 DFQATT, CDR2 SNEGSKA (reference sequence). Germline trimming cut 3 bases from V and 1 base from J; bases unmatched to any gene: 6. The CDR3 DNA follows: TGCAGTGCTAGGCCTCCGACAGGGGGCACAGATACGCAGTATTTT. Translated, it gives CSARPPTGGTDTQYF.

There are many counts of this clonotype. This sequence joins TRBV5-5 and TRBJ2-1; D is uncertain. Trimming shortened V by 6 bases and J by 0 bases, and 10 bases separated the two germline ends. The CDR3 is made up of 14 amino acids. CDR1 is SGHKS, CDR2 YYEKEE, per germline (reference sequence). The CDR3 DNA sequence: TGTGCCAGCATGTTGGCCACCTCCTACAATGAGCAGTTCTTC. It codes for CASMLATSYNEQFF.

Ten or more counts support this clonotype. The CDR3: CASRPDITSTDTQYF. CDR3 sequence (DNA): TGTGCCAGCAGACCGGACATAACTAGCACAGATACGCAGTATTTT. The chain uses TRBV5-8 and TRBJ2-3, with D perhaps matching TRBD1 (5 bases). The CDR3 loop spans 15 amino acids. V lost 5 bases and J lost 0, with 13 bases in between. Germline-derived CDR1 and CDR2 are SGHTS and YDEGEE.

Remarks on this clonotype: One end of the junction is discordant with germline, which a read error may explain. The chain has TRBV3-1 and TRBJ2-2, with D possibly matching TRBD2 (7 bases). The CDR3 extends over 15 amino acids. Germline CDR1 and CDR2: LGHDT and YNNKEL (reference sequence). Here the CDR3 reads CASCQGQGRAGELFF. DNA of the CDR3: TGTGCCAGCTGCCAAGGCCAGGGGAGGGCCGGGGAGCTGTTTTTT.

This rearrangement joins TRBV20-1 to TRBJ2-7; the D gene is possibly TRBD1 (5 bases). Germline V gene sequence: CDR1 DFQATT, CDR2 SNEGSKA (reference sequence). The CDR3 is 14 amino acids. Trimming took off 3 bases at V and 5 bases at J, with 17 bases between the two ends. Here the CDR3 reads CSASGIGAGDEQYF. CDR3 bases: TGCAGTGCTAGTGGTATAGGGGCAGGCGACGAGCAGTACTTC.

This clonotype was detected many times. The rearrangement links TRBV7-6 to TRBJ1-6; D gene ambiguous. Trimming cost V 5 bases and J 6 bases, with 8 bases left between them. CDR3 size: 13 residues. The germline V gene encodes CDR1 SGHVS and CDR2 FNYEAQ. The CDR3 bases are TGTGCCAGCAGCCAGGTTATTAATTCACCCCTCCACTTT. Translation gives CASSQVINSPLHF.